Presented here are 10 T cell receptor beta chains from one specimen sequenced in a study of blood T cells in healthy people across ages. The second PCR ran about 6 to 12 cycles with a sample-barcoded 5' primer and J-beta primers. TCRdb reanalysed the 5' RACE reads using MiXCR and keeps one entry per CDR3 protein. The table lists approximately 800,000 distinct CDR3 sequences, 35% to 40% of them singletons. Sequenced: blood. All receptors come from a man aged 18 to 29 in good health.

This clonotype was detected once. The V call is TRBV28, the J call TRBJ2-5, with 7 bases that match TRBD1. Germline V gene lookup returns CDR1 MDHEN and CDR2 SYDVKM. Trimming cost V 5 bases and J 5 bases; bases outside gene matches: 8. The CDR3 sequence is 14 residues long. The DNA of the CDR3 is TGTGCCAGCAGTGTTGTCGGACAGGATGAGACCCAGTACTTC. The encoded protein is CASSVVGQDETQYF.

The CDR3 here is CASRRTGGNGYTF. Here the CDR3 DNA reads TGTGCCAGCAGAAGGACAGGGGGCAATGGCTACACCTTC. The chain links TRBV6-5 to TRBJ1-2, with TRBD1 matching over 11 bases. The trim removed 6 bases at V and 6 bases at J, leaving 3 bases unmatched. Per germline, CDR1 MNHEY and CDR2 SVGAGI. CDR3 length: 13 amino acids.

Here the CDR3 DNA reads TGTGCCATCAGTTACCAGGGTGCCACCGGGGAGCTGTTTTTT. This sequence encodes CAISYQGATGELFF. The V gene is TRBV10-3, the J gene TRBJ2-2; possibly TRBD1 for D (5 bases). The germline CDR1 and CDR2 sequences are ENHRY and SYGVKD. This CDR3 is built from 14 residues. V was clipped by 5 bases and J by 4 bases, with 11 bases between them.

Remarks on this clonotype: The junction does not match germline at one end; this may be a read error. This chain joins TRBV6-2 or TRBV6-3 and TRBJ2-7; 11 bases are shared with TRBD1. Looked up from germline, CDR1 is MNHEY and CDR2 is SVGEGT. The CDR3 has 16 amino acids. The CDR3 reads CASSSGTGGLSYGQYF. The CDR3 DNA reads TGTGCCAGCAGTTCCGGGACAGGGGGACTCTCCTACGGGCAGTACTTC.

This chain uses TRBV6-1 with TRBJ1-4; D gene unclear. V was shortened by 6 bases and J by 7 bases, with 15 bases between the two germline ends. Germline lookup yields CDR1 MNHNS and CDR2 SASEGT. The CDR3 sequence is 14 residues long. CDR3 bases: TGTGCCAGCAGGGATGAGCTATGGTTTGAAAAACTGTTTTTT. It encodes CASRDELWFEKLFF.

This sequence joins TRBV6-2 or TRBV6-3 and TRBJ2-1, with TRBD2 matching 13 bases. J gave up 14 bases and V 6 bases, and 7 bases lay outside the gene matches. CDR3 length equals 13 residues. CDR1 is MNHEY, CDR2 SVGEGT, per germline. DNA of the CDR3: TGTGCCAGCAGCTGGACTAGCGGGGGCCAAAAGTTCTTC. Amino acids: CASSWTSGGQKFF.

The chain couples TRBV7-9 to TRBJ2-1; D uncertain. Germline V gene lookup returns CDR1 SEHNR and CDR2 FQNEAQ (reference sequence). The CDR3 spans 14 residues. V was trimmed by 4 bases and J by 3 bases, leaving 10 bases between them. The CDR3, as DNA: TGTGCCAGCAGCTCCACGGGTGTCTACAATGAGCAGTTCTTC. Its protein product is CASSSTGVYNEQFF.

The genes are TRBV2 and TRBJ2-1; D perhaps matches TRBD2 (5 bases). With the DNA end fitting TRBJ2-7 better, the J assignment may be wrong. The germline V gene has CDR1 SNHLY and CDR2 FYNNEI. The CDR3 runs 14 residues. CDR3 sequence: CASSLTPEGNEQYF. In nucleotides, the CDR3 is TGTGCCAGCAGCCTCACCCCCGAGGGCAATGAGCAGTACTTC.

The gene calls are TRBV18 and TRBJ2-5; D gene uncertain. CDR3 length: 12 residues. Between the trimmed V and J ends, which lost 8 bases and 2 bases, there was a span of 9 bases. Germline CDR1 reads KGHSH; CDR2 reads LQKENI. The DNA for the CDR3 is TGTGCCAGCGCATTGATTCAAGAGACCCAGTACTTC. Translating gives CASALIQETQYF.

At least ten counts were recorded for this clonotype. The chain has TRBV5-1 and TRBJ1-1; the match to TRBD1 covers 12 bases. This CDR3 has 17 amino acids. CDR1 and CDR2 (germline): SGHRS, YFSETQ. V was pared by 10 bases and J by 3 bases, with 16 bases of the junction left unmatched. CDR3 bases: TGCGCCTCGTTTCCCGGGACAGGGGGCCCGGAGGACACTGAAGCTTTCTTT. Encoded protein: CASFPGTGGPEDTEAFF.